This T cell receptor (beta chain) was identified during a study of T cells in localized non-small cell lung cancer. Findings of the study overall: Longer overall survival was linked to higher blood T cell density.

Trimming left V 0 bases short and J 5 bases short, with 9 bases between. The CDR3 spans 14 residues. Germline V gene data show CDR1 as SGHRS and CDR2 as YFSETQ. Only in-frame clones appear in the TCRdb table, and some are missing; sequencing was by immunoSEQ multiplex PCR. The sample carries fewer than 20,000 clones, around 89% recorded once. As regards this clone: The antigen is not known.

The receptor was isolated from a female donor aged 60 or older with stage III squamous cell lung carcinoma. The sequencing here drew on peripheral blood, taken before any cancer treatment. The chain combines TRBV5-1 with TRBJ1-5; the D is unclear. This CDR3 reads CASSLEGSDQPQHF. As DNA, the CDR3 is TGCGCCAGCAGCTTGGAAGGTTCGGATCAGCCCCAGCATTTT. Looking up the rest from reference TRBV5-1 and TRBJ1-5 gives the full variable domain: KAGVTQTPRYLIKTRGQQVTLSCSPISGHRSVSWYQQTPGQGLQFLFEYFSETQRNKGNFPGRFSGRQFSNSRSEMNVSTLELGDSALYLCASSLEGSDQPQHFGDGTRLSIL.